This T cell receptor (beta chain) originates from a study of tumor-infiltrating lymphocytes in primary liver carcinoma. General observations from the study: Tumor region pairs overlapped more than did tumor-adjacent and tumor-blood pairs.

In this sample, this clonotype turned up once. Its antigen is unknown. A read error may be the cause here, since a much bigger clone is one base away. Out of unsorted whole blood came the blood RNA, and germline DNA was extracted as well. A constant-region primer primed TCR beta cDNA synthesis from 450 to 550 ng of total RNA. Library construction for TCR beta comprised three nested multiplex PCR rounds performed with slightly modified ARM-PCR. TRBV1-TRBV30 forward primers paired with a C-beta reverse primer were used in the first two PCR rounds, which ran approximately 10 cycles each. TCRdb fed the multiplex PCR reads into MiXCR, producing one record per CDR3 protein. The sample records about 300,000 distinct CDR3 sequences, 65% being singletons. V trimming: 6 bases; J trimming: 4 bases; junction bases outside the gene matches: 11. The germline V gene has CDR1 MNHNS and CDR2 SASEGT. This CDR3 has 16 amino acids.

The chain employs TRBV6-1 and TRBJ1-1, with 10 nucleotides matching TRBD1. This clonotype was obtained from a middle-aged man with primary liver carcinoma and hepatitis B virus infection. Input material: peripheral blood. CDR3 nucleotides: TGTGCCAGCAGGTCCCCCGGGGGACAGGGGATCACTGAAGCTTTCTTT. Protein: CASRSPGGQGITEAFF.